These 10 T cell receptor beta chains share one sample of origin, sequenced in a study of shared clonotypes between healthy human individuals. The protocol was immunoSEQ multiplex PCR, while the TCRdb copy is restricted to in-frame clones and leaves out a portion. The sample yields roughly 2.4 million clones, nearly 97% seen once. Sequences were obtained from naive CD4+ T cells sorted from blood. As to subset: CD45RA+ positively selected. The receptors were sampled from a man younger than 35 in good health.

The V gene is TRBV5-4, the J gene TRBJ1-4, with 7 bases that match TRBD1. With V trimmed by 4 bases and J by 5 bases, 5 bases remained unmatched. This CDR3 has 14 amino acids. CDR1 and CDR2 from the germline V gene are SGHNT and YYREEE (reference sequence). The CDR3 sequence is CASSIQGVNEKLFF. CDR3 coding DNA: TGTGCCAGCAGCATTCAGGGGGTAAATGAAAAACTGTTTTTT.

This rearrangement joins TRBV6-6 to TRBJ1-6; TRBD1 matches at 9 bases. The CDR3 contains 16 residues. V shed 7 bases, J shed 3 bases, and the junction held 7 bases outside the gene matches. Germline V gene lookup returns CDR1 MNHNY and CDR2 SVGAGI (reference sequence). The CDR3 bases are TGTGCCAGCACCGTACAGGGGGCTGGCTATAATTCACCCCTCCACTTT. Translated, it gives CASTVQGAGYNSPLHF.

This clone was detected only once. CDR3 region: CASSSTPPGTGTEQYF. The CDR3 bases are TGTGCCAGCAGCTCCACCCCCCCCGGGACAGGGACCGAGCAGTACTTC. The chain employs TRBV11-2 and TRBJ2-7; 9 nucleotides line up with TRBD1. V gave up 4 bases and J gave up 6 bases; unmatched junction bases: 13. This CDR3 spans 16 amino acids. CDR1 SGHAT and CDR2 FQNNGV come from the germline V gene.

The genes are TRBV19 and TRBJ1-1, with 7 bases matching TRBD1. The CDR3 consists of 14 residues. CDR1 and CDR2 (germline): LNHDA, SQIVND (reference sequence). V shed 6 bases and J 1 base; nucleotides not matched to a gene: 5. DNA of the CDR3: TGTGCCAGTAGAACAGGGGACTGGAACACTGAAGCTTTCTTT. Residues: CASRTGDWNTEAFF.

The chain recombines TRBV4-2 with TRBJ2-4; a possible D gene is TRBD1 (6 bases). The V gene's germline CDR1 is LGHNA and CDR2 YNFKEQ. The CDR3 sequence is 21 residues long. Trimming removed 0 bases at V and 2 bases at J, with 26 bases between. CDR3 sequence (DNA): TGTGCCAGCAGCCAAGACGACCCCGGGACAACAAGGGCGGTTTCCAAAAACATTCAGTACTTC. Translation: CASSQDDPGTTRAVSKNIQYF.

This sequence joins TRBV2 and TRBJ2-6; TRBD1 matches at 11 bases. Germline CDR1 is SNHLY and CDR2 is FYNNEI. V gave up 5 bases and J gave up 2 bases; unmatched junction bases: 2. This CDR3 is built from 16 residues. CDR3 protein: CASSRDRGAGANVLTF. CDR3 bases: TGTGCCAGCAGTAGGGACAGGGGGGCTGGGGCCAACGTCCTGACTTTC.

This chain uses TRBV29-1 with TRBJ2-3; possibly TRBD1 for D (6 bases). V was pared by 4 bases and J by 1 base, with 18 bases between. Germline CDR1 is SQVTM and CDR2 is ANQGSEA. This CDR3 has 16 residues. The DNA for the CDR3 is TGCAGCGTTGCTCAGGGGACCCCCGCCGGCACAGATACGCAGTATTTT. Protein sequence: CSVAQGTPAGTDTQYF.

With regard to this clone: Other DNA sequences from this sample encode an identical CDR3 as well. The genes are TRBV20-1 and TRBJ2-5, with 8 bases fitting TRBD2. The V segment lost 5 bases and the J segment 5 bases; nucleotides outside the gene matches: 1. The CDR3 totals 11 residues. Per the germline V gene, CDR1 is DFQATT and CDR2 is SNEGSKA (reference sequence). The CDR3 reads CSALAGETQYF. CDR3 sequence (DNA): TGCAGTGCTTTAGCGGGGGAGACCCAGTACTTC.

The chain has TRBV7-2 and TRBJ2-7; 12 bases align to TRBD2. The CDR3 loop spans 15 amino acids. V was pared by 1 base and J by 9 bases, with 7 bases of the junction left unmatched. Germline lookup yields CDR1 SGHTA and CDR2 FQGNSA. The CDR3 is CASSLGLAGAALQYF. The CDR3 DNA is TGTGCCAGCAGCTTAGGACTAGCGGGGGCCGCCCTGCAGTACTTC.

About this clone itself: Other DNA sequences in this specimen translate into the identical CDR3. This chain joins TRBV18 and TRBJ2-7; D is perhaps TRBD1 (5 bases). V shed 6 bases and J shed 2 bases, with 11 bases lying between them. This CDR3 has 13 residues. Germline values: CDR1 KGHSH, CDR2 LQKENI. CDR3: CASSPTATYEQYF. In DNA form, the CDR3 reads TGTGCCAGCTCTCCGACAGCTACCTACGAGCAGTACTTC.